One and the same sample provided the 24 T cell receptor beta chains below, sequenced in a study of T cell responses to AZD1222 COVID-19 vaccine. Data came from immunoSEQ multiplex PCR; TCRdb stores just in-frame clones and leaves some out. The table includes around 63,000 clones, about 85% detected once. The sample was peripheral blood, taken on day 0 of AZD1222 vaccination. These receptors all come from an adult in good health.

Only one count was recorded for this clone. The chain uses TRBV6-5 and TRBJ2-2; D might be TRBD1 (5 bases). CDR3 size: 14 residues. Trimming removed 0 bases at V and 5 bases at J, with 7 bases between. Germline V CDR1 and CDR2: MNHEY, SVGAGI. The CDR3 DNA reads as TGTGCCAGCAGTTACTCAGGGGTTACCGGGGAGCTGTTTTTT. It translates to CASSYSGVTGELFF.

The chain is built from TRBV6-5 and TRBJ1-1, with a tentative D call TRBD1 (6 bases). V lost 2 bases and J lost 5, with 12 bases in between. The germline CDR1 and CDR2 sequences are MNHEY and SVGAGI. This CDR3 has 14 amino acids. CDR3 sequence: CASSYGGAGTEAFF. CDR3 DNA sequence: TGTGCCAGCAGTTACGGGGGGGCCGGGACTGAAGCTTTCTTT.

The V call is TRBV19, the J call TRBJ2-1, with 12 bases identical to TRBD2. CDR3 size: 16 residues. Germline V gene data show CDR1 as LNHDA and CDR2 as SQIVND (reference sequence). J gave up 8 bases and V 2 bases, and 7 bases lay outside the gene matches. CDR3: CASSIWPSGGGDEQFF. The CDR3 DNA follows: TGTGCCAGTAGTATATGGCCTAGCGGGGGGGGCGATGAGCAGTTCTTC.

V gene TRBV2 combines with J gene TRBJ1-6; D gene unclear. This CDR3 region has 11 residues. The germline V gene has CDR1 SNHLY and CDR2 FYNNEI. The V end lost 3 bases, the J end lost 11 bases, and 5 bases lay between the germline ends. CDR3 region: CASSDLAPLHF. The CDR3 DNA follows: TGTGCCAGCAGTGACTTGGCACCCCTCCACTTT.

The J gene is TRBJ2-2, the V gene TRBV3-1 (or the pseudogene TRBV3-2); no clear D gene. Germline V gene lookup returns CDR1 LGHDT and CDR2 YNNKEL (reference sequence). V lost 1 base and J lost 4, with 4 bases in between. The CDR3 sequence is 13 residues long. This chain's CDR3 is CASSQGGTGELFF. CDR3 nucleotides: TGTGCCAGCAGCCAAGGGGGCACCGGGGAGCTGTTTTTT.

The CDR3 coding sequence is TGTGCCAGCATCCGGTCAAACGGCTACACCTTC. Protein: CASIRSNGYTF. The genes are TRBV6-6 and TRBJ1-2; D is ambiguous. CDR3 length: 11 amino acids. Between the trimmed V and J ends, which lost 7 bases and 8 bases, there was a span of 11 bases. Germline V gene lookup returns CDR1 MNHNY and CDR2 SVGAGI (reference sequence).

This clone was counted once. The V gene is TRBV7-9, the J gene TRBJ1-4, with 8 bases aligning to TRBD1. Germline CDR1 is SEHNR and CDR2 is FQNEAQ (reference sequence). Trimming cost V 1 base and J 8 bases; bases outside gene matches: 3. The CDR3 covers 14 residues. DNA for the CDR3: TGTGCCAGCAGCTTAGGGACAGGGCCCGAAAAACTGTTTTTT. As protein: CASSLGTGPEKLFF. The whole variable domain, remainder taken from reference TRBV7-9 and TRBJ1-4, is DTGVSQNPRHKITKRGQNVTFRCDPISEHNRLYWYRQTLGQGPEFLTYFQNEAQLEKSRLLSDRFSAERPKGSFSTLEIQRTEQGDSAMYLCASSLGTGPEKLFFGSGTQLSVL.

In this sample, this clone turned up a few times. V is TRBV5-6 and J is TRBJ2-1; possibly TRBD2 for D (7 bases). The germline V gene encodes CDR1 SGHDT and CDR2 YYEEEE. The CDR3 length is 15 residues. Trimming took off 1 base at V and 5 bases at J, with 13 bases between the two ends. The chain's CDR3 is CASSLPGGLHNEQFF. CDR3 nucleotide sequence: TGTGCCAGCAGCTTGCCGGGGGGCCTCCACAATGAGCAGTTCTTC.

The V gene is TRBV7-8, the J gene TRBJ2-2; TRBD2 might be the D (6 bases). CDR1 is SGHVS and CDR2 is FQNEAQ in the germline V gene. This CDR3 contains 17 residues. Trimming pared 5 bases from V and 0 bases from J, leaving 16 bases between. The CDR3 nucleotides read TGTGCCAGCAGCCCCCGAGCTAGCGCCGCGAACACCGGGGAGCTGTTTTTT. This encodes CASSPRASAANTGELFF.

This chain joins TRBV5-1 and TRBJ1-1; no clear D. Trimming removed 1 base from V and 1 base from J, with 14 bases in between. The germline V gene encodes CDR1 SGHRS and CDR2 YFSETQ. The CDR3 has 16 amino acids. The CDR3 nucleotides are TGCGCCAGCAGCTTGCCACCGGAGTGGGAGAACACTGAAGCTTTCTTT. Protein: CASSLPPEWENTEAFF.

This clone was observed once. V is TRBV28 and J is TRBJ1-5, with 8 bases lining up with TRBD1. The CDR3 contains 14 residues. The trim removed 4 bases at V and 7 bases at J, leaving 6 bases unmatched. Germline CDR1 and CDR2: MDHEN and SYDVKM. CDR3 amino acids: CASSSGGMLQPQHF. CDR3 sequence (DNA): TGTGCCAGCAGTTCAGGGGGCATGCTGCAGCCCCAGCATTTT.

This clone has just a few counts. The chain couples TRBV2 to TRBJ2-2, with 12 positions matching TRBD2. The length of the CDR3 is 15 residues. V lost 6 bases, J lost 3 bases, and 2 bases stayed unmatched. In germline, CDR1 is SNHLY, CDR2 FYNNEI. CDR3 bases: TGTGCCAGCAGGCGGACTAGCGGGGACACCGGGGAGCTGTTTTTT. Translated, it gives CASRRTSGDTGELFF.

This clone has just one count. The CDR3: CASSYSNNMGATEAFF. The CDR3, as DNA: TGTGCCAGCAGTTACTCGAATAATATGGGGGCCACTGAAGCTTTCTTT. The J gene is TRBJ1-1, the V gene TRBV6-5; weak D call: TRBD1 (6 bases). Trimming removed 0 bases from V and 4 bases from J, with 15 bases in between. Per the germline V gene, CDR1 is MNHEY and CDR2 is SVGAGI. This CDR3 spans 16 amino acids.

V is TRBV11-2 and J is TRBJ1-6; D gene ambiguous. The CDR3 has 14 residues. The ends were cut back, 3 bases at V and 7 bases at J, with 10 bases in the middle. The V gene's germline CDR1 is SGHAT and CDR2 FQNNGV. The CDR3 DNA sequence: TGTGCCAGCAGCTTCCACGTTGGGAATTCACCCCTCCACTTT. Its protein is CASSFHVGNSPLHF.

This clone was counted only a few times. The CDR3 is CASRSTGNQPQHF. Written as DNA, the CDR3 is TGTGCCAGCAGGTCGACAGGCAATCAGCCCCAGCATTTT. This chain joins TRBV12-3 or TRBV12-4 and TRBJ1-5; possible D gene TRBD1, 5 bases. Trimming removed 6 bases at V and 2 bases at J, with 8 bases between. This CDR3 is 13 amino acids long.

J is TRBJ2-1 and V is TRBV7-8; TRBD1 agrees at 12 bases. V shed 5 bases and J 6 bases; nucleotides not matched to a gene: 5. The germline CDR1 and CDR2 sequences are SGHVS and FQNEAQ. This CDR3 region has 15 residues. This chain's CDR3 is CASSPGTGGLNEQFF. In nucleotides, the CDR3 is TGTGCCAGCAGCCCCGGGACAGGGGGCCTCAATGAGCAGTTCTTC.

The chain is built from TRBV19 and TRBJ2-3; the D gene is possibly TRBD2 (7 bases). This CDR3 comprises 14 residues. The V gene lost 6 bases and the J gene lost 5 bases, with 15 bases spanning the gap. Looked up from germline, CDR1 is LNHDA and CDR2 is SQIVND (reference sequence). The CDR3 DNA follows: TGTGCCAGTAGAACCCTAGGGGGGGAAGATACGCAGTATTTT. It translates to CASRTLGGEDTQYF.

The J gene is TRBJ1-3, the V gene TRBV27; D ambiguous. CDR1 and CDR2 (germline): MNHEY, SMNVEV (reference sequence). This CDR3 comprises 13 residues. Trimming stripped 3 bases from V and 0 bases from J, with 3 bases between. The CDR3: CASSFNSGNTIYF. Written as DNA, the CDR3 is TGTGCCAGCAGTTTCAACTCTGGAAACACCATATATTTT.

The chain recombines TRBV7-9 with TRBJ2-7; TRBD2 matches 8 bases. This CDR3 is 14 amino acids long. In germline, CDR1 is SEHNR, CDR2 FQNEAQ (reference sequence). V dropped 5 bases and J dropped 2; count of bases not matched to a gene: 5. CDR3 in DNA: TGTGCCAGCAGCCCCCCGGGGGGGGCCTACGAGCAGTACTTC. Protein: CASSPPGGAYEQYF.

This clone was counted once. The genes are TRBV3-1 (or the pseudogene TRBV3-2) and TRBJ2-1; 8 bases align to TRBD2. In germline, CDR1 is LGHDT, CDR2 YNNKEL (reference sequence). The CDR3 sequence is 16 residues long. Trimming removed 1 base from V and 6 bases from J; junction bases left unmatched: 8. CDR3 in DNA: TGTGCCAGCAGCCAAGCGGGAGGGCAAAACCGCAATGAGCAGTTCTTC. This translates into CASSQAGGQNRNEQFF.

The chain links TRBV28 to TRBJ1-1; D remains unclear. The ends were cut back, 7 bases at V and 3 bases at J, with 9 bases in the middle. From germline, CDR1 is MDHEN and CDR2 SYDVKM. The CDR3 is made up of 12 amino acids. The CDR3 loop reads CASKRRYTEAFF. The CDR3 DNA reads TGTGCCAGCAAGCGGAGGTACACTGAAGCTTTCTTT.

The chain carries TRBV7-2 and TRBJ2-7; D is unclear. Deletions cut 3 bases from V and 1 base from J, with 10 bases between. Per the germline V gene, CDR1 is SGHTA and CDR2 is FQGNSA. The CDR3 extends over 14 amino acids. The CDR3 nucleotides are TGTGCCAGCAGCTTCTCCGTGGGTTCCTACGAGCAGTACTTC. This translates into CASSFSVGSYEQYF.

The CDR3 sequence: CASSLTRDYGYTF. CDR3 sequence (DNA): TGTGCCAGCAGTTTGACAAGGGACTATGGCTACACCTTC. The chain employs TRBV6-5 and TRBJ1-2; D unclear. CDR1 is MNHEY, CDR2 SVGAGI, per germline. Trimming left V 4 bases short and J 3 bases short, with 9 bases between. CDR3 size: 13 residues.

The chain joins TRBV2 to TRBJ2-5; 10 nucleotides agree with TRBD2. Germline loops: CDR1 SNHLY, CDR2 FYNNEI. The CDR3 loop spans 15 amino acids. The V gene end was trimmed by 2 bases and the J gene end by 4 bases; junction bases not matched to a gene: 4. CDR3 residues: CASSEQRGGLETQYF. The CDR3 DNA reads TGTGCCAGCAGTGAACAGCGGGGGGGGTTAGAGACCCAGTACTTC.